This TCR beta chain was documented in a study of blood T cells in healthy people across ages. Only a few counts were recorded for this clonotype. Its antigen remains unknown. Study-level findings and limits: Considered underestimates were the diversity estimates obtained from one million T cells.

The V and J ends lost 2 bases and 2 bases respectively, with 9 bases between them. Germline values: CDR1 DFQATT, CDR2 SNEGSKA (reference sequence). The CDR3 runs to 13 residues. The use of a sample-barcoded 5' primer and a J-beta primer mix characterized a second PCR of 7 to 11 cycles. TCRdb analysed the 5' RACE reads with MiXCR anew, one entry per CDR3 protein. The table records around 1,100,000 distinct CDR3 sequences, 30% to 40% of them present only once. The chain joins TRBV20-1 to TRBJ1-2; D gene uncertain. Sequencing input: blood. This receptor was taken from a man younger than 35 in good health. Here the CDR3 DNA reads TGCAGTGCTAGAATAAGCGGGAACTATGGCTACACCTTC. This codes for CSARISGNYGYTF.